These 9 T cell receptor beta chains were all obtained from the same sample, sequenced in a study of CD8+ T cells in alopecia areata (dated by TCRdb to the late 2010s). Taken with the paper, the label for treatment or condition translates to: oral pan-JAK inhibitor, 5-10 mg twice daily. The method was the immunoSEQ multiplex PCR assay. RNA was extracted from all samples and reverse transcribed into cDNA, which served as template for TCR sequencing. TCRdb holds this immuneACCESS table with in-frame rearrangements only. Some clones are missing; in checked studies, unresolved V genes explain under half, and the rest has no known cause. A total of about 270,000 clones appear in this sample, about 62% of them only once. The top ten hold 0.75% to 0.95% of the sample. The sample was CD4+ T cells sorted from blood, taken at week 52, from a patient treated with tofacitinib. Receptors were obtained from a human donor with alopecia areata.

This sequence joins TRBV25-1 and TRBJ2-5, with D perhaps assigned TRBD1 or TRBD2 (5 bases each). Germline loops: CDR1 MGHDK, CDR2 SYGVNS. V shed 5 bases and J shed 7 bases, with 11 bases lying between them. This CDR3 region has 12 residues. In DNA form, the CDR3 reads TGTGCCAGCAGTTGGACGAGGGGGACCCAGTACTTC. Its translation is CASSWTRGTQYF.

This clone appeared a single time. In nucleotides, the CDR3 is TGCAGCGTTGAAGGCTTAGAGCCCTACGAGCAGTACTTC. Translating it yields CSVEGLEPYEQYF. The chain is built from TRBV29-1 and TRBJ2-7, with D hard to call. The CDR3 runs to 13 residues. V was trimmed by 1 base and J by 2 bases, leaving 9 bases between them. CDR1 is SQVTM, CDR2 ANQGSEA, per germline.

This chain joins TRBV10-3 and TRBJ2-3; maybe TRBD2 (6 bases). There are 13 residues in the CDR3. Germline V gene data show CDR1 as ENHRY and CDR2 as SYGVKD. V was cut by 2 bases and J by 5 bases, with 8 bases left in between. CDR3 residues: CAISEAGIDTQYF. CDR3 DNA: TGTGCCATCAGTGAGGCGGGGATAGATACGCAGTATTTT.

The chain recombines TRBV25-1 with TRBJ2-3; D call uncertain. V lost 8 bases and J 8 bases, leaving 11 bases between the germline ends. From germline, CDR1 is MGHDK and CDR2 SYGVNS. This CDR3 contains 11 residues. The CDR3 loop is CASAESGTQYF. DNA of the CDR3: TGTGCCAGCGCTGAGAGTGGTACGCAGTATTTT. The full variable domain, in which reference TRBV25-1 and TRBJ2-3 provide the parts outside the CDR3, is EADIYQTPRYLVIGTGKKITLECSQTMGHDKMYWYQQDPGMELHLIHYSYGVNSTEKGDLSSESTVSRIRTEHFPLTLESARPSHTSQYLCASAESGTQYFGPGTRLTVL.

The chain joins TRBV29-1 to TRBJ2-5; 11 positions match TRBD2. Trimming cost V 2 bases and J 5 bases; bases outside gene matches: 7. CDR1 is SQVTM and CDR2 is ANQGSEA in the germline V gene. This CDR3 is built from 15 residues. The CDR3 here is CSVENPSGGTETQYF. CDR3 in DNA: TGCAGCGTTGAAAATCCTAGCGGGGGGACGGAGACCCAGTACTTC.

This clone has a handful of counts. The V gene is TRBV10-3, the J gene TRBJ2-4; D is undetermined. This CDR3 is built from 14 residues. Per germline, CDR1 ENHRY and CDR2 SYGVKD. V was cut by 2 bases and J by 2 bases, with 7 bases left in between. CDR3 DNA sequence: TGTGCCATCAGTGAGACACCATCCAAAAACATTCAGTACTTC. It yields the protein CAISETPSKNIQYF.

The gene calls are TRBV4-2 and TRBJ2-3, with unresolved D. CDR1 LGHNA and CDR2 YNFKEQ come from the germline V gene. There are 15 residues in the CDR3. Trimming pared 6 bases from V and 0 bases from J, leaving 13 bases between. CDR3 loop: CASRVATPSTDTQYF. In DNA, the CDR3 is TGTGCCAGCAGGGTGGCAACCCCTAGCACAGATACGCAGTATTTT.

As to this clone: Other nucleotide sequences in the sample specify the same CDR3. J is TRBJ1-6 and V is TRBV5-1; 7 nucleotides match TRBD1. Germline V gene lookup returns CDR1 SGHRS and CDR2 YFSETQ. The CDR3 contains 14 residues. J lost 9 bases, V lost 0 bases, and 3 bases had no gene match. CDR3 DNA sequence: TGCGCCAGCAGCTTGGGACAGGGAAGTTCACCCCTCCACTTT. This codes for CASSLGQGSSPLHF. Supplemented by reference TRBV5-1 and TRBJ1-6, the full variable domain reads KAGVTQTPRYLIKTRGQQVTLSCSPISGHRSVSWYQQTPGQGLQFLFEYFSETQRNKGNFPGRFSGRQFSNSRSEMNVSTLELGDSALYLCASSLGQGSSPLHFGNGTRLTVT.

Turning to this clone: Other DNA sequences in this specimen translate into the identical CDR3. V is TRBV29-1 and J is TRBJ2-5; 9 bases map to TRBD2. Germline trimming cut 4 bases from V and 2 bases from J; bases unmatched to any gene: 2. CDR1 and CDR2 from the germline V gene are SQVTM and ANQGSEA. The CDR3 has 13 amino acids. The chain's CDR3 is CSVVTSGQETQYF. The CDR3 DNA sequence: TGCAGCGTTGTAACTAGCGGGCAAGAGACCCAGTACTTC.